Presented here are 32 T cell receptor beta chains from one specimen sequenced in a study of cytomegalovirus exposure and HLA in healthy donors. With 60 Vbeta and 13 Jbeta primers, the PCR was carried out. Sequenced by immunoSEQ multiplex PCR; TCRdb stores in-frame clones only, minus some. Of some 150,000 clones listed, approximately 79% were seen once; the top ten hold around 6.7%. Sample: PBMCs. These receptors were taken from a middle-aged woman in good health and CMV-seropositive.

The chain uses TRBV5-4 and TRBJ2-1; weak D call: TRBD2 (6 bases). Germline CDR1 SGHNT, CDR2 YYREEE (reference sequence). The V and J ends lost 9 bases and 4 bases respectively, with 20 bases between them. The CDR3 covers 15 residues. DNA of the CDR3: TGTGCCACCTCCGCAGGAGGGGACCATTACAATGAGCAGTTCTTC. Translated: CATSAGGDHYNEQFF.

The chain uses TRBV5-4 and TRBJ2-2, with D perhaps matching TRBD2 (5 bases). Trimming stripped 3 bases from V and 6 bases from J, with 6 bases between. This CDR3 region has 12 residues. Germline lookup yields CDR1 SGHNT and CDR2 YYREEE (reference sequence). This CDR3 is CASSWTAGELFF. The CDR3 coding sequence is TGTGCCAGCAGCTGGACTGCCGGGGAGCTGTTTTTT.

In its sample, this clone was seen a few times. This chain connects TRBV5-1 to TRBJ2-5, with TRBD1 matching over 7 bases. Germline V lookup: CDR1 SGHRS, CDR2 YFSETQ. CDR3 size: 14 residues. V shed 4 bases and J 2 bases; nucleotides not matched to a gene: 5. The DNA for the CDR3 is TGCGCCAGCAGCCCCGGACAGGAGCAAGAGACCCAGTACTTC. Its translation: CASSPGQEQETQYF.

The chain links TRBV4-1 to TRBJ1-1; D unresolved. V lost 2 bases and J 0 bases, leaving 10 bases between the germline ends. Germline CDR1 and CDR2: MGHRA and YSYEKL. This CDR3 contains 15 residues. The CDR3 here is CASSQINMLNTEAFF. CDR3 DNA: TGCGCCAGCAGCCAAATTAACATGTTGAACACTGAAGCTTTCTTT.

This chain links TRBV19 with TRBJ2-2; 9 positions agree with TRBD1. The CDR3 contains 15 residues. The J segment lost 6 bases and the V segment lost 4 bases, leaving 6 bases of the junction unmatched. Germline-derived CDR1 and CDR2 are LNHDA and SQIVND (reference sequence). In nucleotides, the CDR3 is TGTGCCAGTAGTAATACAGGGGGCAGCTCCGGGGAGCTGTTTTTT. Translation gives CASSNTGGSSGELFF.

As for this clone: Within the sample, other DNA sequences also encode this same CDR3. This chain links TRBV11-2 with TRBJ1-2; D ambiguous. The CDR3 has 13 residues. V was trimmed by 1 base and J by 0 bases, leaving 3 bases between them. CDR1 is SGHAT, CDR2 FQNNGV, per germline. The DNA for the CDR3 is TGTGCCAGCAGCTTAGCGGCTAACTATGGCTACACCTTC. It yields the protein CASSLAANYGYTF.

V and J are TRBV19 and TRBJ1-6, with D possibly matching TRBD1 (6 bases). The CDR3 is 17 residues long. Between the trimmed V and J ends, which lost 3 bases and 6 bases, there was a span of 18 bases. Germline V CDR1 and CDR2: LNHDA, SQIVND (reference sequence). The CDR3 loop is CASSIENHGQTNSPLHF. CDR3 bases: TGTGCCAGTAGTATCGAAAACCACGGACAGACTAATTCACCCCTCCACTTT.

The J gene is TRBJ2-1, the V gene TRBV6-1; D is uncertain. V was shortened by 7 bases and J by 3 bases, with 10 bases between the two germline ends. This CDR3 has 13 residues. Germline lookup yields CDR1 MNHNS and CDR2 SASEGT. CDR3 nucleotide sequence: TGTGCCAGCACCCAGTCTTTCTACAATGAGCAGTTCTTC. Its protein product is CASTQSFYNEQFF.

The rearrangement links TRBV9 to TRBJ2-7; 7 bases align to TRBD1. The CDR3 runs 14 residues. The germline V gene encodes CDR1 SGDLS and CDR2 YYNGEE. V gave up 0 bases and J gave up 6 bases; unmatched junction bases: 6. In nucleotides, the CDR3 is TGTGCCAGCAGCGTAGCATACAGGGGATCCGAGCAGTACTTC. This codes for CASSVAYRGSEQYF.

The gene calls are TRBV5-4 and TRBJ2-7; TRBD1 matches at 12 bases. CDR3 length: 15 amino acids. V trimming: 2 bases; J trimming: 7 bases; junction bases outside the gene matches: 7. From germline, CDR1 is SGHNT and CDR2 YYREEE (reference sequence). This CDR3 is CASSLPGQGAWEQYF. The CDR3 bases are TGTGCCAGCAGCTTACCGGGACAGGGGGCCTGGGAGCAGTACTTC.

This clone came up once. The chain links TRBV7-4 to TRBJ2-1, with 15 bases lining up with TRBD2. Germline assignment: CDR1 SGHVT and CDR2 SQSDAQ. The CDR3 contains 18 residues. V gave up 4 bases and J gave up 0 bases; unmatched junction bases: 4. The CDR3 bases are TGTGCCAGCAGCTGGGGACTAGCGGGGGGACCCTCCTACAATGAGCAGTTCTTC. Amino acids: CASSWGLAGGPSYNEQFF. The whole variable domain, filled in from reference TRBV7-4 and TRBJ2-1, reads GAGVSQSPRYKVAKRGRDVALRCDSISGHVTLYWYRQTLGQGSEVLTYSQSDAQRDKSGRPSGRFSAERPERSVSTLKIQRTEQGDSAVYLCASSWGLAGGPSYNEQFFGPGTRLTVL.

The chain's CDR3 is CASNKANYGYTF. In DNA form, the CDR3 reads TGTGCCAGCAACAAAGCTAACTATGGCTACACCTTC. The chain is built from TRBV9 and TRBJ1-2; the D is unclear. The germline V gene encodes CDR1 SGDLS and CDR2 YYNGEE. The CDR3 is made up of 12 amino acids. The V and J ends lost 6 bases and 0 bases respectively, with 6 bases between them.

CDR3 in DNA: TGTGCCAGCATGCATACTCTAGGTCTCTCTGGGGCCAACGTCCTGACTTTC. It is translated as CASMHTLGLSGANVLTF. V usage is TRBV9 and J usage is TRBJ2-6; no reliable D call. Germline CDR1 is SGDLS and CDR2 is YYNGEE. The CDR3 runs 17 residues. Trimming removed 6 bases at V and 0 bases at J, with 16 bases between.

Only one count was recorded for this clone. CDR3 amino acids: CASSIGGTSTDTQYF. The CDR3 DNA is TGTGCCAGCAGCATCGGGGGGACCAGCACAGATACGCAGTATTTT. V gene TRBV9 combines with J gene TRBJ2-3, with 7 bases identical to TRBD2. Per germline, CDR1 SGDLS and CDR2 YYNGEE. The CDR3 has 15 amino acids. V dropped 4 bases and J dropped 0; count of bases not matched to a gene: 5. The full variable domain, with the rest looked up from reference TRBV9 and TRBJ2-3, is DSGVTQTPKHLITATGQRVTLRCSPRSGDLSVYWYQQSLDQGLQFLIQYYNGEERAKGNILERFSAQQFPDLHSELNLSSLELGDSALYFCASSIGGTSTDTQYFGPGTRLTVL.

This chain connects TRBV5-5 to TRBJ2-3, with TRBD2 identical over 7 bases. The V gene's germline CDR1 is SGHKS and CDR2 YYEKEE (reference sequence). This CDR3 region has 16 residues. V lost 4 bases to trimming and J lost 6 bases; unmatched junction nucleotides: 14. The CDR3 DNA is TGTGCCAGCAGCCCTACGGCTAGCGGATCCGGGGATACGCAGTATTTT. Translation: CASSPTASGSGDTQYF.

There are a few counts of this clone. This chain links TRBV6-1 with TRBJ2-7, with D possibly being TRBD1 (6 bases). Per the germline V gene, CDR1 is MNHNS and CDR2 is SASEGT. Trimming removed 5 bases at V and 4 bases at J, with 18 bases between. The CDR3 runs to 15 residues. CDR3 sequence: CASSFLWTALYEQYF. The CDR3 region has the DNA TGTGCCAGCAGTTTTCTCTGGACAGCGCTGTACGAGCAGTACTTC.

V gene TRBV6-5 combines with J gene TRBJ2-2, with 9 bases identical to TRBD1. The CDR3 covers 15 residues. J was trimmed by 6 bases and V by 6 bases; bases with no gene match: 8. Germline assignment: CDR1 MNHEY and CDR2 SVGAGI. The CDR3 nucleotides read TGTGCCAGCAGGTTCGGGGACAGGGAAGCCGGGGAGCTGTTTTTT. It yields the protein CASRFGDREAGELFF.

Here the CDR3 reads CASSRRQGVFNEQFF. Here the CDR3 DNA reads TGTGCCAGCAGCCGCCGACAGGGGGTATTCAATGAGCAGTTCTTC. The chain carries TRBV7-2 and TRBJ2-1, with 9 bases lining up with TRBD1. V lost 5 bases, J lost 6 bases, and 8 bases stayed unmatched. Germline V CDR1 and CDR2: SGHTA, FQGNSA. The CDR3 covers 15 residues.

Remarks on this clone: Compared with germline, one end of the junction differs, possibly owing to a read error. This rearrangement joins TRBV7-2 to TRBJ1-3; tentatively, D is TRBD1 (5 bases). Germline CDR1 SGHTA, CDR2 FQGNSA. This CDR3 region has 18 residues. The CDR3 DNA is TGTGCCAGCCGCTTCCCCCGGGACTCCTCATCCTCTGGAAACACCATATATTTT. Its protein product is CASRFPRDSSSSGNTIYF.

This clone was seen a handful of times. This chain joins TRBV7-2 and TRBJ1-2; D ambiguous. V lost 5 bases, J lost 2 bases, and 6 bases lay in between. The CDR3 contains 12 residues. Germline assignment: CDR1 SGHTA and CDR2 FQGNSA. Here the CDR3 reads CASSQMNYGYTF. As DNA, the CDR3 is TGTGCCAGCAGCCAAATGAACTATGGCTACACCTTC.

The rearrangement joins TRBV28 to TRBJ1-2, with D possibly being TRBD1 (5 bases). V shed 7 bases and J shed 2 bases, with 8 bases lying between them. Germline assignment: CDR1 MDHEN and CDR2 SYDVKM. The CDR3 spans 12 residues. Here the CDR3 reads CASTTANYGYTF. In DNA, the CDR3 is TGTGCCAGCACGACAGCAAACTATGGCTACACCTTC.

The V and J genes are TRBV4-1 and TRBJ2-6; 7 nucleotides match TRBD2. V lost 1 base and J lost 1; bases outside the gene matches: 4. The germline gives CDR1 MGHRA, CDR2 YSYEKL. This CDR3 is 17 amino acids long. Here the CDR3 DNA reads TGCGCCAGCAGCCAAGGGGGGGGAGGATCTGGGGCCAACGTCCTGACTTTC. This translates into CASSQGGGGSGANVLTF.

This rearrangement joins TRBV9 to TRBJ2-3; 10 nucleotides match TRBD1. Germline-derived CDR1 and CDR2 are SGDLS and YYNGEE. CDR3 length equals 19 residues. J lost 1 base, V lost 0 bases, and 11 bases had no gene match. The CDR3 bases are TGTGCCAGCAGCGTAGCCCTGGCTGGGACAGGGGCCGGCACAGATACGCAGTATTTT. Its protein is CASSVALAGTGAGTDTQYF.

CDR3 nucleotides: TGTGCCATCCATCAGGGGGCGGGCAATCAGCCCCAGCATTTT. This translates into CAIHQGAGNQPQHF. The chain joins TRBV28 to TRBJ1-5; 8 bases align to TRBD1. V shed 10 bases and J 2 bases; nucleotides not matched to a gene: 7. The CDR3 totals 14 residues. The germline V gene encodes CDR1 MDHEN and CDR2 SYDVKM.

V and J are TRBV6-1 and TRBJ2-5; 8 bases align to TRBD2. Germline V CDR1 and CDR2: MNHNS, SASEGT. Trimming at V came to 6 bases and at J to 4 bases, leaving 10 bases not matched to a gene. The CDR3 consists of 15 residues. Here the CDR3 DNA reads TGTGCCAGCAGACCCCAGCGGGGGCTTCGAGAGACCCAGTACTTC. This codes for CASRPQRGLRETQYF.

The rearrangement uses TRBV9 and TRBJ2-1, with 10 bases aligning to TRBD2. Per the germline V gene, CDR1 is SGDLS and CDR2 is YYNGEE. V was pared by 0 bases and J by 5 bases, with 8 bases of the junction left unmatched. The CDR3 contains 17 residues. DNA for the CDR3: TGTGCCAGCAGCGTAGCTTTAGGAGCGGGGGGGGACAATGAGCAGTTCTTC. Amino acids: CASSVALGAGGDNEQFF.

This sequence joins TRBV13 and TRBJ2-4, with TRBD2 as a possible D gene (7 bases). The V and J ends lost 0 bases and 8 bases respectively, with 14 bases between them. The germline CDR1 and CDR2 sequences are PRHDT and FYEKMQ (reference sequence). This CDR3 region has 15 residues. CDR3 amino acids: CASSLGLRGGDIQYF. In nucleotides, the CDR3 is TGTGCCAGCAGCTTAGGCCTAAGAGGGGGGGACATTCAGTACTTC.

The chain employs TRBV9 and TRBJ2-5; 10 bases map to TRBD2. The junction had 4 bases not matched to a gene; V was cut back by 0 bases and J by 2 bases. This CDR3 has 16 residues. Germline CDR1 SGDLS, CDR2 YYNGEE. The CDR3 region has the DNA TGTGCCAGCAGCGTAGCTCTAGCGGGGGAGCAAGAGACCCAGTACTTC. Amino acids: CASSVALAGEQETQYF.

The J gene is TRBJ2-5, the V gene TRBV9, with 8 bases that match TRBD2. Germline CDR1 reads SGDLS; CDR2 reads YYNGEE. The CDR3 loop spans 15 amino acids. Trimming removed 2 bases from V and 5 bases from J; junction bases left unmatched: 8. The CDR3 nucleotides read TGTGCCAGCAGCGTGTTCGGGGGGGCCGGGGAGACCCAGTACTTC. The encoded protein is CASSVFGGAGETQYF.

This chain joins TRBV5-4 and TRBJ2-7; 7 bases map to TRBD2. The CDR3 is 13 amino acids. V shed 2 bases, J shed 3 bases, and the junction held 2 bases outside the gene matches. CDR1 and CDR2 (germline): SGHNT, YYREEE (reference sequence). Here the CDR3 reads CASSFGGYYEQYF. CDR3 sequence (DNA): TGTGCCAGCAGCTTCGGGGGGTACTACGAGCAGTACTTC.

The rearrangement joins TRBV5-5 to TRBJ2-3; maybe TRBD2 (5 bases). The CDR3 length is 18 residues. Germline values: CDR1 SGHKS, CDR2 YYEKEE (reference sequence). The V and J ends lost 2 bases and 1 base respectively, with 20 bases between them. CDR3 in DNA: TGTGCCAGCAGCTTTGATAGTCGGAATAGAGCGGGCACAGATACGCAGTATTTT. Encoded protein: CASSFDSRNRAGTDTQYF.

The chain joins TRBV27 to TRBJ1-1, with D possibly matching TRBD1 (5 bases). Looked up from germline, CDR1 is MNHEY and CDR2 is SMNVEV (reference sequence). Trimming pared 7 bases from V and 3 bases from J, leaving 18 bases between. The CDR3 contains 15 residues. The CDR3 DNA sequence: TGTGCCAGCAAAAGCCGTGCGGGGGTTGACACTGAAGCTTTCTTT. Its translation is CASKSRAGVDTEAFF.